Listed below are T cell receptor beta chains from one sample, sequenced in a study of T cells in Graves' hyperthyroidism and ophthalmopathy. One entry per CDR3 protein, called by TCRdb with MiXCR from the multiplex PCR reads. The sample shows about 530,000 distinct CDR3 sequences, 17% of them seen only once. The sample comprised blood. These receptors came from a woman aged 18-29 years with Graves' ophthalmopathy. CDR3s include the opening cysteine and the closing phenylalanine or tryptophan. D genes are given only for firm matches. A clone size is listed for some rows: how often the clone was seen (once, few, many), or a class if it is expanded.

>TRBV2|TRBJ2-7|NA|many
CASSLSSGGSGEQYF
TGTGCCAGCAGCCTCTCTTCTGGGGGGTCTGGAGAGCAGTACTTC
>TRBV6-2/TRBV6-3|TRBJ2-2|NA|few
CASTPVWEDNGELFF
TGTGCCAGCACCCCGGTTTGGGAGGATAACGGGGAGCTGTTTTTT
>TRBV4-3|TRBJ2-1|NA|NA
CASSQAPIRYNEQFF
TGCGCCAGCAGCCAAGCCCCGATCAGGTACAATGAGCAGTTCTTC
>TRBV28|TRBJ1-2|NA|many
CASSPHTGPNYGYTF
TGTGCCAGCAGTCCCCATACAGGTCCTAACTATGGCTACACCTTC
>TRBV28|TRBJ2-7|NA|NA
CASSPSGPVREQYF
TGTGCCAGCAGTCCCTCGGGGCCGGTCCGCGAGCAGTACTTC
>TRBV15|TRBJ1-5|NA|NA
CATSRGDSNQPQHF
TGTGCCACCAGCAGAGGAGATAGCAATCAGCCCCAGCATTTT
>TRBV9|TRBJ2-1|NA|NA
CAGSVAGGVSYNEQFF
TGTGCCGGCAGCGTAGCTGGAGGAGTTTCCTACAATGAGCAGTTCTTC
>TRBV7-2|TRBJ2-1|NA|NA
CASSLEAGLYNEQFF
TGTGCCAGCAGCTTAGAAGCGGGCCTCTACAATGAGCAGTTCTTC
>TRBV7-2|TRBJ1-1|NA|few
CASSLRAHSNTEAFF
TGTGCCAGCAGCTTGAGGGCCCACAGTAACACTGAAGCTTTCTTT
>TRBV6-1|TRBJ2-1|TRBD2|NA
CASSIPREGDNEQFF
TGTGCCAGCAGTATACCTCGGGAGGGAGACAATGAGCAGTTCTTC
>TRBV20-1|TRBJ2-1|TRBD2|NA
CSAPNSGRALNEQFF
TGCAGTGCTCCAAATAGCGGGAGGGCCTTAAATGAGCAGTTCTTC
>TRBV18|TRBJ2-1|TRBD1|many
CASSPAKSGTGNYNEQFF
TGTGCCAGCTCACCAGCCAAATCCGGGACAGGAAACTACAATGAGCAGTTCTTC
>TRBV29-1|TRBJ1-2|NA|NA
CSVVSGGGYTF
TGCAGCGTTGTATCCGGAGGCGGCTACACCTTC
>TRBV30|TRBJ1-4|NA|many
CACSPGATNEKLFF
TGTGCCTGTTCCCCAGGGGCCACTAATGAAAAACTGTTTTTT
>TRBV24-1|TRBJ2-5|NA|few
CATSDFREETQYF
TGTGCCACCAGTGATTTTAGGGAAGAGACCCAGTACTTC
>TRBV5-1|TRBJ2-1|NA|many
CASSFRDPTFEQFF
TGCGCCAGCAGCTTCCGGGACCCTACATTTGAGCAGTTCTTC
>TRBV20-1|TRBJ1-2|TRBD1|many
CSADSGQTYGYTF
TGCAGTGCCGATTCGGGACAGACCTATGGCTACACCTTC
>TRBV6-2/TRBV6-3|TRBJ1-2|NA|few
CASSYSRGLGGYTF
TGTGCCAGCAGTTACTCGAGGGGCCTGGGAGGCTACACCTTC
>TRBV12-3/TRBV12-4|TRBJ1-1|NA|few
CASSSPGLRKAFF
TGTGCCAGCAGTTCCCCTGGCCTGAGAAAAGCTTTCTTT
>TRBV20-1|TRBJ2-1|TRBD2|NA
CSARDHPSGRGSYNEQFF
TGCAGTGCTAGAGATCACCCTAGCGGGAGGGGGTCCTACAATGAGCAGTTCTTC
>TRBV12-3/TRBV12-4|TRBJ2-7|TRBD1|many
CASSDRDRVYEQYF
TGTGCCAGCAGTGATAGGGACAGGGTCTACGAGCAGTACTTC
>TRBV7-8|TRBJ1-1|NA|NA
CASSLGMGDLEAFF
TGTGCCAGCAGCTTAGGTATGGGGGATTTAGAAGCTTTCTTT
>TRBV12-3/TRBV12-4|TRBJ2-7|NA|NA
CASSLQRYEQHF
TGTGCCAGCAGTCTACAGAGGTACGAGCAGCACTTC
>TRBV28|TRBJ1-5|TRBD1|NA
CVSSLIGWTGGNQPQHF
TGTGTCAGCAGTTTGATTGGGTGGACAGGGGGTAATCAGCCCCAGCATTTT
>TRBV20-1|TRBJ2-7|NA|many
CSAITAGGREGRGEQYF
TGCAGTGCCATAACAGCAGGGGGCCGGGAGGGCCGTGGGGAGCAGTACTTC
>TRBV6-2/TRBV6-3|TRBJ2-4|NA|many
CASSLLLSDSLKNIQYF
TGTGCCAGCAGTCTTCTTCTATCGGACAGCCTCAAAAACATTCAGTACTTC
>TRBV2|TRBJ1-2|TRBD1|many
CASTEDRGLRNYGYTF
TGTGCCAGCACCGAGGACAGGGGGCTTAGGAACTATGGCTACACCTTC
>TRBV7-9|TRBJ2-4|NA|NA
CASSGSGLAQNIQYF
TGTGCCAGCAGCGGGTCGGGCCTGGCCCAAAACATTCAGTACTTC
>TRBV3-1|TRBJ1-3|NA|few
CASSQDLSSGNTIYF
TGTGCCAGCAGCCAAGATTTGAGCTCTGGAAACACCATATATTTT
>TRBV12-3/TRBV12-4|TRBJ1-5|NA|many
CASSFGGHQPQHF
TGTGCCAGCAGTTTCGGGGGGCATCAGCCCCAGCATTTT
>TRBV18|TRBJ2-1|TRBD2|NA
CASSPRLAIESNEQFF
TGTGCCAGCTCACCACGACTAGCGATCGAGAGCAATGAGCAGTTCTTC
>TRBV20-1|TRBJ1-1|NA|NA
CSARGLTGLTEAFF
TGCAGTGCTAGAGGCCTCACAGGGCTCACTGAAGCTTTCTTT
>TRBV12-3/TRBV12-4|TRBJ2-4|NA|NA
CASSPTGLTKNIQYF
TGTGCCAGCAGTCCAACAGGGCTAACCAAAAACATTCAGTACTTC
>TRBV5-1|TRBJ1-3|TRBD1|few
CASSEGQGAGGNTIYF
TGCGCCAGCAGCGAGGGACAGGGGGCCGGTGGAAACACCATATATTTT
>TRBV5-1|TRBJ2-7|TRBD1|many
CASSLGQASYEQYF
TGCGCCAGCAGCTTAGGACAGGCCTCCTACGAGCAGTACTTC
>TRBV5-1|TRBJ2-3|NA|few
CASSLEGTNGRYF
TGCGCCAGCAGCTTGGAGGGGACAAACGGCCGGTATTTT
>TRBV5-1|TRBJ2-2|NA|NA
CASSLYGGSDTGELFF
TGCGCCAGCAGCTTGTATGGGGGTTCGGACACCGGGGAGCTGTTTTTT
>TRBV10-3|TRBJ2-7|TRBD1|NA
CAISKQGATTGHYEQYF
TGTGCCATCAGTAAACAGGGGGCGACCACCGGTCACTACGAGCAGTACTTC
>TRBV5-1|TRBJ2-2|TRBD1|NA
CASSQTGGHGELFF
TGCGCCAGCAGCCAGACAGGGGGCCACGGGGAGCTGTTTTTT
>TRBV6-1|TRBJ1-1|NA|many
CASSEKENTEAFF
TGTGCCAGCAGTGAAAAGGAGAACACTGAAGCTTTCTTT
>TRBV7-3|TRBJ2-3|NA|many
CASSPTSTDTQYF
TGCGCCAGCAGCCCCACTAGCACAGATACGCAGTATTTT
>TRBV2|TRBJ2-2|TRBD2|NA
CAGGAGGETGELFF
TGTGCCGGTGGGGCGGGGGGCGAGACCGGGGAGCTGTTTTTT